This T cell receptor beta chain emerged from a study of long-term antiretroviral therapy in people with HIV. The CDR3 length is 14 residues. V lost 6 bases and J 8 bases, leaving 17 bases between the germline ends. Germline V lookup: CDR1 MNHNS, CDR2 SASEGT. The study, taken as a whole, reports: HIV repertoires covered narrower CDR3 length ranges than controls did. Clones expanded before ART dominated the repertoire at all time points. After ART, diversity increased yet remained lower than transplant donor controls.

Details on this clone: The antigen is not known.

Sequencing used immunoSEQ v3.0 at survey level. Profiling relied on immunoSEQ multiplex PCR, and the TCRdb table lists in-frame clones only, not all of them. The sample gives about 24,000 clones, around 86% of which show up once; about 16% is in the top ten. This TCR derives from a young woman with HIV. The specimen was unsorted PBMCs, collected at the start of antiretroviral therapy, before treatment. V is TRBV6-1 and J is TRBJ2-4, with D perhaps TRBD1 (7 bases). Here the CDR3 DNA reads TGTGCCAGCAGGGGGACCGGCAGGGGGGACATTCAGTACTTC. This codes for CASRGTGRGDIQYF.